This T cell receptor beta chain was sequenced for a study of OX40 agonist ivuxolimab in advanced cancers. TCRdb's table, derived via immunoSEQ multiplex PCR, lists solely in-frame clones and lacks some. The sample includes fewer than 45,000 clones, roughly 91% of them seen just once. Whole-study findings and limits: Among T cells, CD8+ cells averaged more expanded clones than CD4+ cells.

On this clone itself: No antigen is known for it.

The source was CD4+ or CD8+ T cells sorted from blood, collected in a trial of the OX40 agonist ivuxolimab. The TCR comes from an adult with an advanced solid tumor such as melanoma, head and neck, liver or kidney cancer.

CDR3 in amino acids: CASSPGTADNEQFF. DNA for the CDR3: TGTGCCAGCAGCCCGGGGACAGCCGACAATGAGCAGTTCTTC. V gene TRBV13 combines with J gene TRBJ2-1; 7 bases are shared with TRBD1. In germline, CDR1 is PRHDT, CDR2 FYEKMQ (reference sequence). This CDR3 comprises 14 residues. After removal of 5 bases from V and 5 bases from J, the junction contained 6 bases not matched to a gene.